Reported below is one TCR beta chain. Its antigen is still unknown. There are no base qualities to consult, and no much larger clone falls within one base. CDR1 and CDR2, looked up from the germline V gene, are LGHNA and YSLEER. The CDR3, from cysteine to phenylalanine, totals 13 residues. Only CDR3 DNA is held: 39 bases, read in frame from base 1. Trimming at the junction amounts to 2 bases on V and 4 bases on J, and the germline ends lie 6 bases apart. The CDR3 regions of human TCRbeta chains were analyzed by immunosequencing. Regarding the original processing steps: Repertoire TCRs were matched against a reference library of SARS-CoV-2-specific TCRs generated with the MIRA antigen-specificity platform. Breadth meant the fraction of unique TCRs that were SARS-CoV-2-associated, whereas depth meant the fraction of total T cells that were SARS-CoV-2-associated. Using the MIRA data, each spike-specific TCR was assigned both to the spike region to which the TCR was reactive and to a CD4 or CD8 class. Log10-transformed breadth and depth values were compared by one-way ANOVA with Sidak's multiple comparisons tests. The table was pulled from immuneACCESS by TCRdb, which kept in-frame rearrangements only. Such tables lose some clones; where checked, under half of the loss comes from unresolved V genes, and the rest has no known cause. The V and J calls and clone size come from that table; D and trimming were worked out from the DNA. This sample is represented by 160,000 or so clones; about 91% of them were singletons. The top ten clonotypes cover around 4.4% of the sample.

This record belongs to a study of T cell responses to AZD1222 COVID-19 vaccine (dated by TCRdb to about 2021). In terms of the full investigation: AZD1222 recipients whose second dose came at about 4 weeks and those whose second dose came at about 12 weeks were combined into one group, since spike-specific TCR depth and breadth did not differ between the two schedules. Trial participants were enrolled by age into 18-55, 56-69 and 70-plus year subgroups, with around 150, 28 and 57 TCR-sequenced participants respectively. A total of 233 trial participants underwent TCR sequencing, of whom approximately 210 received two doses of AZD1222 and 26 received two doses of the MenACWY control vaccine.

The study at large found these results: Participants were mostly white British, with more females than males. The authors suggested clonal diversity may have been underestimated. Because no day 14 peak-response samples were available, the repertoires could be characterized only after the peak T cell response. Spike-specific TCR breadth and depth rose significantly after two AZD1222 doses compared with day 0 and with MenACWY recipients. The vaccine-associated CD4 TCRs covered the entire spike protein, and the dominant responses fell in regions 160-218 and 743-854. Nearly half of unique spike-specific TCRs reportedly recognized epitopes outside regions mutated in the B.1.351 and B.1.1.7 variants. The 56-69-year group was small, and its depth increase did not reach significance, likely because of low power. Conclusions about previously exposed vaccinees were limited because only a handful of AZD1222 recipients were SARS-CoV-2 seropositive at baseline.

The meaning of the sample's time point label: baseline before first vaccination. Vaccinee samples were obtained from the UK trials COV001 and COV002, which included a single-blind randomized controlled phase 2/3 trial of AZD1222 (ChAdOx1 nCoV-19) in healthy adults. For TCRbeta chain sequencing, PBMC samples from trial participants were taken at day 0 and at day 28 after the second dose. The TCR comes from an adult in good health. Source: peripheral blood, taken on day 0 of AZD1222 vaccination. The chain joins TRBV4-3 to TRBJ1-5, with the D gene call left open. The CDR3 loop reads CASSQFKNQPQHF. The nucleotide sequence is TGCGCCAGCAGCCAATTCAAGAATCAGCCCCAGCATTTT.